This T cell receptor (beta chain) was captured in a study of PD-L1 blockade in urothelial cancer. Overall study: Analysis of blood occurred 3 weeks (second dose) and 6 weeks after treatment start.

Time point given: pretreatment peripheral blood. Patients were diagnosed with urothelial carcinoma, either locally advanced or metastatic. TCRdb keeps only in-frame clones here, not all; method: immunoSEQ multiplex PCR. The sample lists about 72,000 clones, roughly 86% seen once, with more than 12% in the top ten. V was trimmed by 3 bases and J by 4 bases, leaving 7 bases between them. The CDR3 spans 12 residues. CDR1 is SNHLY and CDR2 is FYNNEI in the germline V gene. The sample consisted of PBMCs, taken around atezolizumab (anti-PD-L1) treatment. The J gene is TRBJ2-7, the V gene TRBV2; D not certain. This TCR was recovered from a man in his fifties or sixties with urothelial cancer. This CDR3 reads CASSDLKYEQYF. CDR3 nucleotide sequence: TGTGCCAGCAGTGATCTAAAATACGAGCAGTACTTC.